This T cell receptor beta chain derives from a study of identical twins. Study results and limitations: It was possible that invariant MAIT and iNKT cells partly confounded the zero-insertion analyses. Insertion counts were lower in abundant cord blood beta clonotypes, a trend that memory repertoires did not show. Rather than following the same donors, the conclusions depended on cross-sectional statistical analysis.

Germline CDR1 LNHNV, CDR2 YYDKDF (reference sequence). Deletions cut 5 bases from V and 2 bases from J, with 10 bases between. The CDR3 sequence is 13 residues long. MiXCR, applied by TCRdb to the 5' RACE reads, yields one record per CDR3 protein. Here the sample spans 1.5 million to 2 million distinct CDR3 sequences, 32% being singletons. This clonotype was counted between two and nine times. What it recognizes is unknown. This chain uses TRBV15 with TRBJ2-7; no clear D gene. Sequenced: cord blood. This receptor was taken from a newborn girl in good health. The CDR3 coding sequence is TGTGCCACCAGCTCTTATAGTCCCTACGAGCAGTACTTC. Protein sequence: CATSSYSPYEQYF. The full variable domain, completed using reference TRBV15 and TRBJ2-7, is DAMVIQNPRYQVTQFGKPVTLSCSQTLNHNVMYWYQQKSSQAPKLLFHYYDKDFNNEADTPDNFQSRRPNTSFCFLDIRSPGLGDTAMYLCATSSYSPYEQYFGPGTRLTVT.